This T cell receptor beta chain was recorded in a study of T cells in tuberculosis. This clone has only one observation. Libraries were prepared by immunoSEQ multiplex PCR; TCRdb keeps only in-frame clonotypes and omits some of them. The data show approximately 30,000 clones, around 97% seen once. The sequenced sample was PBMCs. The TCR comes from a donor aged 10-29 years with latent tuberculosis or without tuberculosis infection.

CDR3 loop: CASSLLLQGTKETQYF. The CDR3 nucleotides are TGCGCCAGCAGCTTATTGCTACAGGGAACTAAAGAGACCCAGTACTTC. The chain uses TRBV5-1 and TRBJ2-5; D perhaps matches TRBD1 (6 bases). Germline lookup yields CDR1 SGHRS and CDR2 YFSETQ. CDR3 length: 16 residues. Trimming cost V 2 bases and J 3 bases, with 17 bases left between them. Variable domain in full (rest from reference TRBV5-1 and TRBJ2-5): KAGVTQTPRYLIKTRGQQVTLSCSPISGHRSVSWYQQTPGQGLQFLFEYFSETQRNKGNFPGRFSGRQFSNSRSEMNVSTLELGDSALYLCASSLLLQGTKETQYFGPGTRLLVL.